This T cell receptor (beta chain) was profiled in a study of blood T cell repertoires in COVID-19. Across the whole study: From the United States, Italy and Spain came samples of acute and convalescent COVID-19. The analysed material was cDNA or gDNA that came from T cells, B-cell-depleted T cells, or PBMCs.

This CDR3 comprises 14 residues. V lost 3 bases to trimming and J lost 0 bases, with 11 bases between them. The V gene's germline CDR1 is DFQATT and CDR2 SNEGSKA (reference sequence). In the original analysis: By means of reference gene primer amplification, nucleated cell counts were estimated. Method: immunoSEQ multiplex PCR; TCRdb's copy keeps in-frame clones and lacks some. Clone size and V and J calls were adopted from that table, with D and trimming inferred from the DNA. There are 150,000 to 200,000 clones in the sample; 60% to 85% occur only once, and roughly 17% lies in the top ten. The chain couples TRBV20-1 to TRBJ1-1; possibly TRBD1 for D (6 bases). The receptor was derived from a man between 60 and 75 years old with active or convalescent COVID-19. Sequenced material: peripheral blood. The CDR3 nucleotides read TGCAGTGCTAGTTTGGGGGCCCTGAACACTGAAGCTTTCTTT. Translating it yields CSASLGALNTEAFF.